This T cell receptor (beta chain) was captured in a study of neoadjuvant anti-PD-1 for oral cavity cancer. Whole-study results and caveats: With a few patients per group, TCR findings need larger cohorts. Non-responders to neoadjuvant nivolumab had significantly more clonal PBMC T cells than responders.

Time point indicated: after neoadjuvant nivolumab, at surgical resection. TCRdb's copy holds only in-frame clones and misses some; the assay was immunoSEQ multiplex PCR. The sample gives some 12,000 clones, about two thirds of which show up once; approximately 2.3% is in the top ten. With 3 bases removed from V and 0 bases from J, the gap between germline ends came to 6 bases. Germline values: CDR1 MNHNS, CDR2 SASEGT. The CDR3 contains 14 residues. About this clone itself: Its antigen is undetermined.

This clonotype originated in a person aged 35 to 85 with oral cavity squamous cell carcinoma. This sample comprised PBMCs, obtained after nivolumab (anti-PD-1) treatment. The chain couples TRBV6-1 to TRBJ1-5; D is uncertain. Here the CDR3 reads CASSDGYSNQPQHF. The CDR3 region has the DNA TGTGCCAGCAGTGACGGCTATAGCAATCAGCCCCAGCATTTT.